The 10 T cell receptor beta chains in this list originate from one sample, sequenced in a study of vaccination effects on CD4 cells after COVID-19. Using immunoSEQ multiplex PCR, the repertoire was profiled, and TCRdb retains in-frame clones only, with some absent. This sample has 30,000 to 40,000 clones; less than 80% occur once, and the top ten carry 27%. Which antigens these TCRs recognize remains unknown. Before sequencing took place, the ViraFEST assay used viral peptide pools to expand antigen-specific CD4+ T cells. Subsequent to roughly 9 days of culture, CD4+ T cells were isolated. Vaccinated recipients, who were negative for nucleocapsid antibodies, had no history of SARS-CoV-2 infection. Sequences were derived from CD4+ T cells from PBMCs cultured with HCoV-OC43 spike peptides, sampled before COVID-19 vaccination. As for subset: HCoV-OC43 spike overlapping peptide pool stimulation. The receptors originated from a human donor who received a COVID-19 vaccine.

This chain connects TRBV18 to TRBJ1-2; unclear D gene. Germline-derived CDR1 and CDR2 are KGHSH and LQKENI. Trimming removed 0 bases at V and 8 bases at J, with 16 bases between. CDR3 size: 15 residues. The CDR3 is CASSPPKPTPRGYTF. CDR3 nucleotides: TGTGCCAGCTCACCACCGAAACCAACCCCGAGGGGCTACACCTTC.

The chain links TRBV10-3 to TRBJ2-3, with 14 positions matching TRBD2. CDR3 length equals 18 residues. The ends lost 10 bases at V and 2 bases at J; junction bases unmatched: 14. Germline V gives CDR1 ENHRY, CDR2 SYGVKD. The CDR3 DNA follows: TGTGCCACAGATCCCGGGACTAGCGGGGGCCCACCCACAGATACGCAGTATTTT. Its protein is CATDPGTSGGPPTDTQYF.

This clone is judged medium-sized. In nucleotides, the CDR3 is TGTGCCAGCAGCTTTGATGGCTATGGCTACACCTTC. It yields the protein CASSFDGYGYTF. The chain combines TRBV7-9 with TRBJ1-2, with D hard to call. Germline-derived CDR1 and CDR2 are SEHNR and FQNEAQ (reference sequence). The CDR3 covers 12 residues. Trimming stripped 3 bases from V and 4 bases from J, with 6 bases between.

The CDR3: CASSPGLRNMNTEAFF. The CDR3 DNA sequence: TGTGCCAGCTCACCAGGGCTCAGGAACATGAACACTGAAGCTTTCTTT. This rearrangement joins TRBV18 to TRBJ1-1; D is uncertain. Trimming stripped 2 bases from V and 0 bases from J, with 13 bases between. This CDR3 has 16 residues. CDR1 is KGHSH, CDR2 LQKENI, per germline.

This sequence joins TRBV14 and TRBJ2-1; possible D gene TRBD2, 5 bases. Germline V lookup: CDR1 SGHDN, CDR2 FVKESK. The ends were cut back, 1 base at V and 12 bases at J, with 13 bases in the middle. This CDR3 spans 13 amino acids. CDR3 sequence: CASSQGAAPRQFF. CDR3 DNA: TGTGCCAGCAGCCAAGGAGCGGCCCCTCGGCAGTTCTTC.

This chain joins TRBV10-1 and TRBJ1-5; no firm D call. In germline, CDR1 is WNHNN, CDR2 SYGVQD (reference sequence). V lost 10 bases and J lost 4, with 5 bases in between. CDR3 length: 10 amino acids. The CDR3 sequence is CAISNQPQHF. The CDR3 coding sequence is TGCGCCATTTCGAATCAGCCCCAGCATTTT.

The chain is built from TRBV5-5 and TRBJ1-1, with D maybe TRBD1 (6 bases). The CDR3 sequence is 14 residues long. The V end was cut by 1 base, the J end by 6 bases, with 13 bases between. Germline V gene sequence: CDR1 SGHKS, CDR2 YYEKEE (reference sequence). CDR3 in amino acids: CASSLPNRDAEAFF. For the CDR3, the DNA is TGTGCCAGCAGCTTGCCTAACAGGGACGCTGAAGCTTTCTTT. Supplemented by reference TRBV5-5 and TRBJ1-1, the full variable domain reads DAGVTQSPTHLIKTRGQQVTLRCSPISGHKSVSWYQQVLGQGPQFIFQYYEKEERGRGNFPDRFSARQFPNYSSELNVNALLLGDSALYLCASSLPNRDAEAFFGQGTRLTVV.

This clone has a single count. The V call is TRBV2, the J call TRBJ1-1; 7 positions match TRBD1. The length of the CDR3 is 14 residues. Trimming removed 4 bases from V and 5 bases from J; junction bases left unmatched: 7. Germline V gene data show CDR1 as SNHLY and CDR2 as FYNNEI. The CDR3 protein is CASSAGGAGTEAFF. The CDR3 nucleotides read TGTGCCAGCAGTGCAGGGGGGGCGGGTACTGAAGCTTTCTTT. Full variable domain (missing parts from reference TRBV2 and TRBJ1-1): EPEVTQTPSHQVTQMGQEVILRCVPISNHLYFYWYRQILGQKVEFLVSFYNNEISEKSEIFDDQFSVERPDGSNFTLKIRSTKLEDSAMYFCASSAGGAGTEAFFGQGTRLTVV.

The chain joins TRBV18 to TRBJ1-2; D is uncertain. Trimming shortened V by 3 bases and J by 8 bases, and 10 bases separated the two germline ends. In germline, CDR1 is KGHSH, CDR2 LQKENI. This CDR3 is built from 12 residues. The CDR3 sequence is CASSPGVVGYTF. As DNA, the CDR3 is TGTGCCAGCTCACCCGGGGTCGTCGGCTACACCTTC. Combining the CDR3 with reference TRBV18 and TRBJ1-2 gives the whole variable domain NAGVMQNPRHLVRRRGQEARLRCSPMKGHSHVYWYRQLPEEGLKFMVYLQKENIIDESGMPKERFSAEFPKEGPSILRIQQVVRGDSAAYFCASSPGVVGYTFGSGTRLTVV.

The chain is built from TRBV2 and TRBJ2-1; 14 positions agree with TRBD2. Trimming removed 6 bases from V and 9 bases from J; junction bases left unmatched: 7. The length of the CDR3 is 15 residues. Germline V CDR1 and CDR2: SNHLY, FYNNEI. CDR3 DNA sequence: TGTGCCAGCAGGGGGACTAGCGGGAGAGTCGGTGAGCAGTTCTTC. This codes for CASRGTSGRVGEQFF.